This T cell receptor (beta chain) was identified during a study of low-dose radiotherapy and immunotherapy resistance in tumors. At the level of the study: From cycle 1 day 1, patients took oral aspirin 300 mg every day for four cycles.

Covering alpha and beta chains, TRAV- and TRBV-specific primers were used for the first-strand cDNA. TCRs were amplified for 15 to 25 PCR cycles with a constant-region primer and V-primer adapter. TCRdb used MiXCR to reprocess the reads, holding one entry per CDR3 protein. The sample lists approximately 45,000 distinct CDR3 sequences, 20% to 25% occurring once. The trim removed 5 bases at V and 0 bases at J, leaving 2 bases unmatched. The CDR3 totals 14 residues. Germline lookup yields CDR1 MNHEY and CDR2 SMNVEV (reference sequence). This clonotype is termed medium-sized. As for time point: after trial treatment. Documented treatment: LDRT plus nivolumab, ipilimumab, low-dose cyclophosphamide and aspirin (RACIN trial).

The sequence derives from a male donor with prostate cancer. This specimen was PBMCs, taken after low-dose radiotherapy plus immunotherapy. This sequence joins TRBV27 and TRBJ1-2; 8 bases fit TRBD1. CDR3 loop: CASSIQGANYGYTF. The CDR3 DNA is TGTGCCAGCAGTATACAGGGGGCTAACTATGGCTACACCTTC.